Below are 12 T cell receptor beta chains sequenced from a single sample in a study of CD8 T cells in Susac syndrome. It was with random hexamers that about 0.45 to 1 ug RNA was reverse transcribed. TCRdb re-analysed the immunoSEQ multiplex PCR reads in MiXCR, keeping a single row per CDR3 protein. The table has about 100,000 distinct CDR3 sequences, nearly 97% seen once. The sample taken for sequencing was CD8+ T cells from PBMCs. Receptors originate from a human donor with Susac syndrome.

This chain connects TRBV28 to TRBJ2-3; 10 bases line up with TRBD2. The V segment lost 2 bases and the J segment 2 bases; nucleotides outside the gene matches: 7. CDR1 and CDR2 from the germline V gene are MDHEN and SYDVKM. This CDR3 contains 17 residues. The CDR3 sequence is CASSLVLAGESTDTQYF. The CDR3 DNA reads TGTGCCAGCAGTTTAGTTCTAGCGGGAGAGTCCACAGATACGCAGTATTTT.

This chain's CDR3 is CASRYTGEAFF. The CDR3, as DNA: TGTGCCAGCAGGTATACGGGGGAAGCTTTCTTT. This chain connects TRBV2 to TRBJ1-1; no definite D call. This CDR3 spans 11 amino acids. V lost 6 bases, J lost 8 bases, and 10 bases lay in between. Germline V gives CDR1 SNHLY, CDR2 FYNNEI.

The chain joins TRBV3-1 to TRBJ1-4; 9 bases map to TRBD1. Germline V gives CDR1 LGHDT, CDR2 YNNKEL (reference sequence). Trimming took 2 bases from V and 6 from J; bases not matched to a gene: 4. The CDR3 runs to 15 residues. CDR3 nucleotides: TGTGCCAGCAGCCAACTGGGACAGGGTGATGAAAAACTGTTTTTT. As protein: CASSQLGQGDEKLFF.

This chain joins TRBV7-9 and TRBJ2-2; the D is unclear. This CDR3 contains 12 residues. Germline V gives CDR1 SEHNR, CDR2 FQNEAQ (reference sequence). Trimming took off 5 bases at V and 9 bases at J, with 10 bases between the two ends. Here the CDR3 reads CASSHMSWELFF. In DNA, the CDR3 is TGTGCCAGCAGCCATATGTCTTGGGAGCTGTTTTTT. The whole variable domain, remainder taken from reference TRBV7-9 and TRBJ2-2, is DTGVSQNPRHKITKRGQNVTFRCDPISEHNRLYWYRQTLGQGPEFLTYFQNEAQLEKSRLLSDRFSAERPKGSFSTLEIQRTEQGDSAMYLCASSHMSWELFFGEGSRLTVL.

This chain connects TRBV20-1 to TRBJ1-4; TRBD1 aligns across 8 bases. CDR1 is DFQATT, CDR2 SNEGSKA, per germline (reference sequence). With 7 bases clipped from V and 6 bases from J, the junction kept 4 bases outside the gene matches. The CDR3 extends over 12 amino acids. The CDR3 nucleotides read TGCAGTGAGGACAGGGAGGATGAAAAACTGTTTTTT. As protein: CSEDREDEKLFF.

The V call is TRBV20-1, the J call TRBJ2-7; no clear D gene. Trimming took 3 bases from V and 3 from J, leaving 9 bases between them. There are 12 residues in the CDR3. CDR1 is DFQATT, CDR2 SNEGSKA, per germline (reference sequence). The CDR3 spells CSARGFDYEQYF. CDR3 nucleotide sequence: TGCAGTGCTAGGGGATTCGACTACGAGCAGTACTTC.

CDR3 loop: CASSHVTGENSPLHF. The CDR3 DNA is TGCGCCAGCAGTCATGTGACAGGGGAAAATTCACCCCTCCACTTT. The rearrangement uses TRBV23-1 and TRBJ1-6, with TRBD1 identical over 8 bases. TRBV23-1 is an ORF; its function is uncertain. The trim removed 3 bases at V and 7 bases at J, leaving 5 bases unmatched. CDR3 length: 15 amino acids.

V is TRBV11-2 and J is TRBJ2-7; D gene ambiguous. The CDR3 has 13 amino acids. Germline V gene lookup returns CDR1 SGHAT and CDR2 FQNNGV. V gave up 5 bases and J gave up 5 bases, with 13 bases separating them. The CDR3 bases are TGTGCCAGCAGCCGTAGCCGTAGGGACGAGCAGTACTTC. Its translation is CASSRSRRDEQYF.

The rearrangement uses TRBV13 and TRBJ1-2, with no clear D. Trimming took 5 bases from V and 5 from J, leaving 12 bases between them. Germline V gene data show CDR1 as PRHDT and CDR2 as FYEKMQ (reference sequence). This CDR3 is 13 amino acids long. The CDR3 region has the DNA TGTGCCAGCAGCCAGCTTAACAGATATGGCTACACCTTC. This translates into CASSQLNRYGYTF.

This chain connects TRBV7-9 to TRBJ2-6, with D uncertain. V was shortened by 5 bases and J by 2 bases, with 4 bases between the two germline ends. CDR3 length: 13 amino acids. Germline V gene data show CDR1 as SEHNR and CDR2 as FQNEAQ (reference sequence). In DNA form, the CDR3 reads TGTGCCAGCAGCCCGGCTGGGGCCAACGTCCTGACTTTC. It is translated as CASSPAGANVLTF. The whole variable domain, filled in from reference TRBV7-9 and TRBJ2-6, reads DTGVSQNPRHKITKRGQNVTFRCDPISEHNRLYWYRQTLGQGPEFLTYFQNEAQLEKSRLLSDRFSAERPKGSFSTLEIQRTEQGDSAMYLCASSPAGANVLTFGAGSRLTVL.

V and J are TRBV6-5 and TRBJ1-1, with D hard to call. The CDR3 sequence is 13 residues long. CDR1 MNHEY and CDR2 SVGAGI come from the germline V gene. Deletions cut 2 bases from V and 0 bases from J, with 4 bases between. The CDR3 spells CASSYGMNTEAFF. The CDR3 bases are TGTGCCAGCAGTTACGGTATGAACACTGAAGCTTTCTTT.

The rearrangement uses TRBV5-1 and TRBJ2-3; D gene uncertain. Trimming stripped 5 bases from V and 0 bases from J, with 7 bases between. The germline gives CDR1 SGHRS, CDR2 YFSETQ. This CDR3 has 13 amino acids. This CDR3 reads CASRPDSTDTQYF. In DNA, the CDR3 is TGCGCCAGCAGACCCGACAGCACAGATACGCAGTATTTT.